The next 29 T cell receptor beta chains were all read from a single sample in a study of cytomegalovirus exposure and HLA in healthy donors. The PCR employed 60 Vbeta primers together with 13 Jbeta primers. TCRdb's copy holds only in-frame clones and misses some; the assay was immunoSEQ multiplex PCR. This repertoire comprises some 76,000 clones; its ten largest clones make up around 5%. Sequencing was carried out using PBMCs. The receptors were gathered from a man aged 35-49 years in good health and CMV-seronegative.

CDR3 nucleotides: TGCGCCAGCAGCTTGGTGGGAGGGCCCTACGAGCAGTACTTC. This gives the protein CASSLVGGPYEQYF. J is TRBJ2-7 and V is TRBV5-1; 7 bases map to TRBD2. The CDR3 is 14 amino acids. After removal of 0 bases from V and 2 bases from J, the junction contained 2 bases not matched to a gene. CDR1 and CDR2 (germline): SGHRS, YFSETQ. The complete variable domain, with remaining parts taken from reference TRBV5-1 and TRBJ2-7, reads KAGVTQTPRYLIKTRGQQVTLSCSPISGHRSVSWYQQTPGQGLQFLFEYFSETQRNKGNFPGRFSGRQFSNSRSEMNVSTLELGDSALYLCASSLVGGPYEQYFGPGTRLTVT.

V is TRBV7-8 and J is TRBJ2-1; 12 nucleotides align to TRBD2. CDR1 and CDR2 (germline): SGHVS, FQNEAQ. Losses at the gene ends were 6 bases for V and 9 bases for J; bases not matched to a gene: 6. This CDR3 region has 14 residues. DNA for the CDR3: TGTGCCAGCAGGACTAGCGGGGGTATGGGTGAGCAGTTCTTC. Translation: CASRTSGGMGEQFF.

The chain couples TRBV5-3 to TRBJ1-5; TRBD1 agrees at 8 bases. TRBV5-3 is reported as an ORF; its role is uncertain. This CDR3 is 17 amino acids long. Unmatched junction bases numbered 9, after V lost 4 bases and J lost 0 bases. Here the CDR3 DNA reads TGTGCCAGAAGCGCGAAACGGACAGGGAGTAGCAATCAGCCCCAGCATTTT. This translates into CARSAKRTGSSNQPQHF.

The chain couples TRBV19 to TRBJ2-3, with a possible D match to TRBD1 (5 bases). The CDR3 runs to 14 residues. CDR1 is LNHDA, CDR2 SQIVND, per germline (reference sequence). V lost 6 bases and J lost 2, with 12 bases in between. DNA for the CDR3: TGTGCCAGTAGACGTACAGGAACCACAGATACGCAGTATTTT. The encoded protein is CASRRTGTTDTQYF.

This chain links TRBV6-5 with TRBJ2-7; 9 bases align to TRBD2. The germline CDR1 and CDR2 sequences are MNHEY and SVGAGI. The CDR3 length is 14 residues. Unmatched junction bases numbered 8, after V lost 8 bases and J lost 3 bases. The CDR3 coding sequence is TGTGCCAGCCGGGGGCGGGGGGGCCGCTACGAGCAGTACTTC. Amino acids: CASRGRGGRYEQYF.

The gene calls are TRBV7-2 and TRBJ2-5; weak D call: TRBD2 (7 bases). CDR1 and CDR2 from the germline V gene are SGHTA and FQGNSA. This CDR3 has 14 amino acids. Trimming removed 2 bases from V and 4 bases from J, with 11 bases in between. The CDR3 here is CASSLRGGGETQYF. CDR3 coding DNA: TGTGCCAGCAGCTTACGGGGAGGGGGAGAGACCCAGTACTTC.

The V gene is TRBV6-1, the J gene TRBJ2-5; possible D gene TRBD1, 5 bases. Trimming cost V 3 bases and J 2 bases, with 13 bases left between them. CDR1 is MNHNS and CDR2 is SASEGT in the germline V gene. The CDR3 length is 15 residues. The CDR3 DNA follows: TGTGCCAGCAGTGACCCAGGGATGGGGCAAGAGACCCAGTACTTC. It translates to CASSDPGMGQETQYF.

This chain uses TRBV19 with TRBJ1-5, with TRBD1 as a possible D gene (6 bases). The CDR3 sequence is 15 residues long. V was trimmed by 2 bases and J by 6 bases, leaving 14 bases between them. Germline V gene data show CDR1 as LNHDA and CDR2 as SQIVND (reference sequence). CDR3 bases: TGTGCCAGTAGTATAAGTCCCAGGGGAAGTCAGCCCCAGCATTTT. The encoded protein is CASSISPRGSQPQHF.

The V call is TRBV30, the J call TRBJ1-5, with D maybe TRBD1 (5 bases). The CDR3 runs to 14 residues. CDR1 and CDR2 from the germline V gene are GTSNPN and SVGIG (reference sequence). V was cut by 2 bases and J by 2 bases, with 10 bases left in between. The CDR3 loop reads CAWSRQNRNQPQHF. The CDR3 DNA follows: TGTGCCTGGAGTCGACAGAACCGCAATCAGCCCCAGCATTTT.

V gene TRBV11-2 combines with J gene TRBJ2-7; D might be TRBD2 (6 bases). The CDR3 loop spans 12 amino acids. Germline lookup yields CDR1 SGHAT and CDR2 FQNNGV. V was pared by 1 base and J by 7 bases, with 8 bases between. CDR3 sequence (DNA): TGTGCCAGCAGCTTAGCAGGGAGGGAGCAGTACTTC. This gives the protein CASSLAGREQYF. Full variable domain (missing parts from reference TRBV11-2 and TRBJ2-7): EAGVAQSPRYKIIEKRQSVAFWCNPISGHATLYWYQQILGQGPKLLIQFQNNGVVDDSQLPKDRFSAERLKGVDSTLKIQPAKLEDSAVYLCASSLAGREQYFGPGTRLTVT.

The chain uses TRBV5-4 and TRBJ2-7; TRBD2 aligns across 7 bases. The J segment lost 4 bases and the V segment lost 1 base, leaving 8 bases of the junction unmatched. Looked up from germline, CDR1 is SGHNT and CDR2 is YYREEE (reference sequence). This CDR3 has 15 residues. CDR3 in amino acids: CASSLQAGEGYEQYF. As DNA, the CDR3 is TGTGCCAGCAGCTTGCAGGCGGGAGAGGGTTACGAGCAGTACTTC.

This chain links TRBV5-6 with TRBJ2-3; D is uncertain. Between the trimmed V and J ends, which lost 0 bases and 10 bases, there was a span of 9 bases. The CDR3 is 12 residues long. Germline CDR1 is SGHDT and CDR2 is YYEEEE. The CDR3 here is CASSLAYVPQYF. Written as DNA, the CDR3 is TGTGCCAGCAGCTTGGCTTATGTTCCGCAGTATTTT.

The genes are TRBV4-3 and TRBJ2-3, with 7 bases aligning to TRBD1. The CDR3 has 13 residues. Germline-derived CDR1 and CDR2 are LGHNA and YSLEER. The V segment lost 3 bases and the J segment 6 bases; nucleotides outside the gene matches: 3. CDR3 sequence: CASSQNRGDTQYF. In DNA form, the CDR3 reads TGCGCCAGCAGCCAGAACAGGGGTGATACGCAGTATTTT.

The chain couples TRBV14 to TRBJ2-7; D call uncertain. The CDR3 is 14 amino acids. V lost 4 bases and J 8 bases, leaving 18 bases between the germline ends. Looked up from germline, CDR1 is SGHDN and CDR2 is FVKESK. The CDR3 DNA reads as TGTGCCAGCAGCCCGACAAGAGTCCCTGTCAAGCAGTACTTC. It translates to CASSPTRVPVKQYF. The entire variable domain, with the rest obtained from reference TRBV14 and TRBJ2-7, is as follows: EAGVTQFPSHSVIEKGQTVTLRCDPISGHDNLYWYRRVMGKEIKFLLHFVKESKQDESGMPNNRFLAERTGGTYSTLKVQPAELEDSGVYFCASSPTRVPVKQYFGPGTRLTVT.

This chain uses TRBV7-9 with TRBJ2-2; D perhaps matches TRBD2 (6 bases). The ends were cut back, 6 bases at V and 7 bases at J, with 15 bases in the middle. In germline, CDR1 is SEHNR, CDR2 FQNEAQ (reference sequence). The CDR3 covers 14 residues. The CDR3 loop is CASSVGGTVGELFF. In DNA, the CDR3 is TGTGCCAGCAGTGTGGGGGGAACGGTCGGGGAGCTGTTTTTT.

The rearrangement links TRBV4-1 to TRBJ1-6; D gene uncertain. This CDR3 comprises 15 residues. V was trimmed by 4 bases and J by 7 bases, leaving 14 bases between them. CDR1 is MGHRA, CDR2 YSYEKL, per germline. For the CDR3, the DNA is TGCGCCAGCAGCCGAAGCGACGGAGCCAATTCACCCCTCCACTTT. Amino acids: CASSRSDGANSPLHF.

The chain has TRBV5-6 and TRBJ2-1, with 9 bases fitting TRBD2. This CDR3 region has 16 residues. With V trimmed by 6 bases and J by 7 bases, 14 bases remained unmatched. Germline CDR1 reads SGHDT; CDR2 reads YYEEEE. CDR3 residues: CASTSIRAGGPNEQFF. The CDR3, as DNA: TGTGCCAGCACCTCGATCCGGGCGGGAGGGCCGAATGAGCAGTTCTTC.

V is TRBV7-9 and J is TRBJ1-2; TRBD1 matches 7 bases. CDR3 length equals 15 residues. Germline CDR1 SEHNR, CDR2 FQNEAQ (reference sequence). V shed 1 base, J shed 3 bases, and the junction held 5 bases outside the gene matches. CDR3 residues: CASSLGTGVDYGYTF. The DNA for the CDR3 is TGTGCCAGCAGCTTAGGAACAGGGGTGGACTATGGCTACACCTTC.

V is TRBV7-2 and J is TRBJ2-7; D not certain. Trimming pared 1 base from V and 3 bases from J, leaving 10 bases between. CDR1 SGHTA and CDR2 FQGNSA come from the germline V gene. This CDR3 contains 14 residues. The CDR3, as DNA: TGTGCCAGCAGCTTAGATCCTAAAAGCTACGAGCAGTACTTC. Amino acids: CASSLDPKSYEQYF.

The V call is TRBV4-3, the J call TRBJ2-1; D perhaps matches TRBD2 (6 bases). The germline V gene encodes CDR1 LGHNA and CDR2 YSLEER. Trimming took off 1 base at V and 8 bases at J, with 15 bases between the two ends. The CDR3 is 15 residues long. The CDR3 reads CASSQGGLPLDEQFF. The CDR3 coding sequence is TGCGCCAGCAGCCAAGGGGGACTCCCCCTGGATGAGCAGTTCTTC.

In DNA, the CDR3 is TGTGCCAGCAGCGATAGAGGGGGTCTTCCCTACAATGAGCAGTTCTTC. The encoded protein is CASSDRGGLPYNEQFF. V is TRBV5-5 and J is TRBJ2-1; D perhaps matches TRBD1 (6 bases). Between the trimmed V and J ends, which lost 4 bases and 2 bases, there was a span of 16 bases. Germline loops: CDR1 SGHKS, CDR2 YYEKEE (reference sequence). The CDR3 totals 16 residues. Supplemented by reference TRBV5-5 and TRBJ2-1, the full variable domain reads DAGVTQSPTHLIKTRGQQVTLRCSPISGHKSVSWYQQVLGQGPQFIFQYYEKEERGRGNFPDRFSARQFPNYSSELNVNALLLGDSALYLCASSDRGGLPYNEQFFGPGTRLTVL.

The chain is built from TRBV2 and TRBJ2-5; the match to TRBD2 covers 10 bases. Germline values: CDR1 SNHLY, CDR2 FYNNEI. The CDR3 runs to 14 residues. J was trimmed by 3 bases and V by 7 bases; bases with no gene match: 5. The CDR3 here is CASTGLARKETQYF. CDR3 DNA sequence: TGTGCCAGCACGGGACTAGCGCGAAAAGAGACCCAGTACTTC.

About this clone: The same CDR3 can be traced to other DNA sequences in this sample. CDR3 in DNA: TGTGCCAGCAGTGAAAACAGGGACTCCTACGAGCAGTACTTC. Encoded protein: CASSENRDSYEQYF. The rearrangement joins TRBV2 to TRBJ2-7; perhaps TRBD1 as D (6 bases). The germline V and J ends were trimmed by 2 bases and 0 bases, with 8 bases remaining between them. There are 14 residues in the CDR3. Germline lookup yields CDR1 SNHLY and CDR2 FYNNEI.

This chain's CDR3 is CASRPPWGDEQYF. The CDR3 DNA reads as TGCGCCAGCAGGCCCCCTTGGGGGGACGAGCAGTACTTC. The J gene is TRBJ2-7, the V gene TRBV5-1; D perhaps matches TRBD2 (6 bases). The CDR3 length is 13 residues. Germline-derived CDR1 and CDR2 are SGHRS and YFSETQ. V was pared by 5 bases and J by 5 bases, with 14 bases between. Supplemented by reference TRBV5-1 and TRBJ2-7, the full variable domain reads KAGVTQTPRYLIKTRGQQVTLSCSPISGHRSVSWYQQTPGQGLQFLFEYFSETQRNKGNFPGRFSGRQFSNSRSEMNVSTLELGDSALYLCASRPPWGDEQYFGPGTRLTVT.

V and J are TRBV6-5 and TRBJ2-3; no definite D call. The CDR3 sequence is 13 residues long. The V gene's germline CDR1 is MNHEY and CDR2 SVGAGI. V was clipped by 2 bases and J by 2 bases, with 5 bases between them. The DNA for the CDR3 is TGTGCCAGCAGTTACGTAGTCACAGATACGCAGTATTTT. Amino acids: CASSYVVTDTQYF.

The chain recombines TRBV16 with TRBJ2-7, with a tentative D call TRBD1 (6 bases). Trimming removed 0 bases at V and 4 bases at J, with 10 bases between. This CDR3 spans 14 amino acids. In germline, CDR1 is KGHSY, CDR2 FQNENV. The CDR3 reads CASSQSRGEYEQYF. CDR3 nucleotide sequence: TGTGCCAGCAGCCAATCCAGGGGTGAATACGAGCAGTACTTC. Full variable domain (missing parts from reference TRBV16 and TRBJ2-7): GEEVAQTPKHLVRGEGQKAKLYCAPIKGHSYVFWYQQVLKNEFKFLISFQNENVFDETGMPKERFSAKCLPNSPCSLEIQATKLEDSAVYFCASSQSRGEYEQYFGPGTRLTVT.

V and J are TRBV6-5 and TRBJ1-5; 9 positions match TRBD1. The CDR3 has 15 amino acids. Germline CDR1 reads MNHEY; CDR2 reads SVGAGI. Trimming cost V 5 bases and J 3 bases; bases outside gene matches: 5. As DNA, the CDR3 is TGTGCCAGCAGTAGTGGGACAGGGTTCAATCAGCCCCAGCATTTT. Its protein product is CASSSGTGFNQPQHF.

The chain recombines TRBV30 with TRBJ1-6, with a possible D match to TRBD1 (5 bases). Trimming removed 4 bases from V and 5 bases from J, with 12 bases in between. CDR3 length: 14 amino acids. Germline V gene lookup returns CDR1 GTSNPN and CDR2 SVGIG (reference sequence). CDR3 DNA sequence: TGTGCCTGGATCCGGACACCAAATAATTCACCCCTCCACTTT. Translating gives CAWIRTPNNSPLHF.

The V and J genes are TRBV27 and TRBJ1-2, with a weak D call TRBD1 (6 bases). In germline, CDR1 is MNHEY, CDR2 SMNVEV (reference sequence). V was clipped by 7 bases and J by 4 bases, with 10 bases between them. The CDR3 is 12 residues long. For the CDR3, the DNA is TGTGCCAGCATTGAGGACAGCTATGGCTACACCTTC. As protein: CASIEDSYGYTF.